This T cell receptor (beta chain) was identified during a study of cytomegalovirus exposure and HLA in healthy donors. Study in general: When roughly 420 donors were genotyped, 81% of them were found to fall in the Caucasian-associated ancestry cluster. General study findings and limits: Accounts indicate the classifier identified cytomegalovirus status with strong specificity and sensitivity. Sequencing likely produced, as an artifact, a cluster of highly shared sequence variants.

PCR was performed using 60 Vbeta and 13 Jbeta primers. TCRdb's table, derived via immunoSEQ multiplex PCR, lists solely in-frame clones and lacks some. The sample has 150,000 to 200,000 clones, about four fifths seen once; the top ten hold approximately 2.2%. As regards this clone: Its target is not known.

The CDR3 has 14 residues. V was cut by 0 bases and J by 5 bases, with 10 bases left in between. The germline V gene encodes CDR1 LNHDA and CDR2 SQIVND (reference sequence). The receptor was derived from a woman between 45 and 65 years old in good health and CMV-seronegative. The J gene is TRBJ1-1, the V gene TRBV19; perhaps TRBD1 as D (5 bases). The sequenced sample consisted of PBMCs. The CDR3 DNA is TGTGCCAGTAGTATAGAGGGGGGAGTAACTGAAGCTTTCTTT. Translating gives CASSIEGGVTEAFF.